One and the same sample provided the 10 T cell receptor beta chains below, sequenced in a study of response to subunit inactivated influenza vaccine. TCRdb re-called the RT-PCR reads through MiXCR, storing one row per CDR3 protein. The table shows about 520,000 distinct CDR3 sequences, with approximately 7.8% occurring only once. The input for sequencing was PBMCs from blood, taken about 23 months after vaccination. Receptor source: a man aged 50 to 75 who received an inactivated influenza vaccine.

Many counts were recorded for this clonotype. The V and J genes are TRBV12-3 or TRBV12-4 and TRBJ2-3; 11 bases align to TRBD2. The J segment lost 0 bases and the V segment lost 5 bases, leaving 10 bases of the junction unmatched. The CDR3 is made up of 18 amino acids. For the CDR3, the DNA is TGTGCCAGCAGTCCCTCGACTAGCGGGGCTTTGAGCACAGATACGCAGTATTTT. It yields the protein CASSPSTSGALSTDTQYF.

This clonotype was recorded a few times. The chain combines TRBV14 with TRBJ2-1; TRBD2 is a possible D gene (6 bases). The CDR3 spans 14 residues. V lost 0 bases to trimming and J lost 6 bases, with 9 bases between them. Germline V gives CDR1 SGHDN, CDR2 FVKESK. The CDR3 reads CASSQEGLVNEQFF. CDR3 coding DNA: TGTGCCAGCAGCCAAGAGGGACTGGTCAATGAGCAGTTCTTC.

This clonotype was counted ten times or more. This chain uses TRBV15 with TRBJ1-2; 11 bases match TRBD1. The CDR3 spans 18 residues. Germline values: CDR1 LNHNV, CDR2 YYDKDF (reference sequence). Trimming took 3 bases from V and 8 from J; bases not matched to a gene: 17. This chain's CDR3 is CATSSVPGQGDLFSGYTF. CDR3 bases: TGTGCCACCAGCAGTGTGCCGGGACAGGGGGACCTGTTTTCCGGCTACACCTTC.

In this sample, this clonotype turned up many times. The chain links TRBV10-3 to TRBJ2-7; D remains unclear. V shed 4 bases and J shed 2 bases, with 12 bases lying between them. There are 14 residues in the CDR3. Germline V gives CDR1 ENHRY, CDR2 SYGVKD. CDR3 region: CAISGSTETYEQYF. In DNA, the CDR3 is TGTGCCATCAGTGGGAGCACGGAAACCTACGAGCAGTACTTC.

This clonotype was detected many times. The rearrangement links TRBV7-2 to TRBJ2-1; possibly TRBD2 for D (5 bases). This CDR3 is built from 15 residues. V lost 1 base, J lost 5 bases, and 12 bases lay in between. Germline CDR1 reads SGHTA; CDR2 reads FQGNSA. The chain's CDR3 is CASSLVGGSNNEQFF. The CDR3 region has the DNA TGTGCCAGCAGCTTAGTTGGCGGGTCAAACAATGAGCAGTTCTTC.

At least ten counts were recorded for this clonotype. The chain couples TRBV7-2 to TRBJ1-1; D remains ambiguous. Trimming stripped 6 bases from V and 1 base from J, with 9 bases between. Germline V gene sequence: CDR1 SGHTA, CDR2 FQGNSA. The CDR3 extends over 13 amino acids. Here the CDR3 reads CASSTHRNTEAFF. The CDR3 DNA sequence: TGTGCCAGCAGTACACATAGGAACACTGAAGCTTTCTTT.

This clonotype has only a few counts. The V and J genes are TRBV7-8 and TRBJ2-7; D gene uncertain. This CDR3 comprises 15 residues. The germline CDR1 and CDR2 sequences are SGHVS and FQNEAQ. V lost 3 bases and J 5 bases, leaving 17 bases between the germline ends. Here the CDR3 DNA reads TGTGCCAGCAGCTTTTTCGGCAGTGGAATCAACGAGCAGTACTTC. Translated, it gives CASSFFGSGINEQYF.

This clonotype has just a few counts. CDR3 DNA sequence: TGTGCCAGCAGCCAAGATTGGATCCAAGAGACCCAGTACTTC. Protein product: CASSQDWIQETQYF. The rearrangement uses TRBV4-2 and TRBJ2-5; D remains ambiguous. The germline V gene has CDR1 LGHNA and CDR2 YNFKEQ. Trimming cost V 0 bases and J 1 base, with 6 bases left between them. The CDR3 is 14 residues long.

This clonotype was picked up many times. The chain uses TRBV5-1 and TRBJ2-3; 9 bases are a match to TRBD1. Germline V gene lookup returns CDR1 SGHRS and CDR2 YFSETQ. J gave up 3 bases and V 4 bases, and 3 bases lay outside the gene matches. This CDR3 contains 14 residues. The CDR3 reads CASSIQGATDTQYF. In DNA form, the CDR3 reads TGCGCCAGCAGCATACAGGGGGCAACAGATACGCAGTATTTT.

This clonotype was counted between two and nine times. The chain couples TRBV11-2 to TRBJ2-7; 9 bases align to TRBD1. After removal of 5 bases from V and 7 bases from J, the junction contained 9 bases not matched to a gene. Germline lookup yields CDR1 SGHAT and CDR2 FQNNGV. This CDR3 is 14 amino acids long. This CDR3 is CASSIGQGIGEQYF. CDR3 bases: TGTGCCAGCAGCATCGGACAGGGGATTGGAGAGCAGTACTTC.